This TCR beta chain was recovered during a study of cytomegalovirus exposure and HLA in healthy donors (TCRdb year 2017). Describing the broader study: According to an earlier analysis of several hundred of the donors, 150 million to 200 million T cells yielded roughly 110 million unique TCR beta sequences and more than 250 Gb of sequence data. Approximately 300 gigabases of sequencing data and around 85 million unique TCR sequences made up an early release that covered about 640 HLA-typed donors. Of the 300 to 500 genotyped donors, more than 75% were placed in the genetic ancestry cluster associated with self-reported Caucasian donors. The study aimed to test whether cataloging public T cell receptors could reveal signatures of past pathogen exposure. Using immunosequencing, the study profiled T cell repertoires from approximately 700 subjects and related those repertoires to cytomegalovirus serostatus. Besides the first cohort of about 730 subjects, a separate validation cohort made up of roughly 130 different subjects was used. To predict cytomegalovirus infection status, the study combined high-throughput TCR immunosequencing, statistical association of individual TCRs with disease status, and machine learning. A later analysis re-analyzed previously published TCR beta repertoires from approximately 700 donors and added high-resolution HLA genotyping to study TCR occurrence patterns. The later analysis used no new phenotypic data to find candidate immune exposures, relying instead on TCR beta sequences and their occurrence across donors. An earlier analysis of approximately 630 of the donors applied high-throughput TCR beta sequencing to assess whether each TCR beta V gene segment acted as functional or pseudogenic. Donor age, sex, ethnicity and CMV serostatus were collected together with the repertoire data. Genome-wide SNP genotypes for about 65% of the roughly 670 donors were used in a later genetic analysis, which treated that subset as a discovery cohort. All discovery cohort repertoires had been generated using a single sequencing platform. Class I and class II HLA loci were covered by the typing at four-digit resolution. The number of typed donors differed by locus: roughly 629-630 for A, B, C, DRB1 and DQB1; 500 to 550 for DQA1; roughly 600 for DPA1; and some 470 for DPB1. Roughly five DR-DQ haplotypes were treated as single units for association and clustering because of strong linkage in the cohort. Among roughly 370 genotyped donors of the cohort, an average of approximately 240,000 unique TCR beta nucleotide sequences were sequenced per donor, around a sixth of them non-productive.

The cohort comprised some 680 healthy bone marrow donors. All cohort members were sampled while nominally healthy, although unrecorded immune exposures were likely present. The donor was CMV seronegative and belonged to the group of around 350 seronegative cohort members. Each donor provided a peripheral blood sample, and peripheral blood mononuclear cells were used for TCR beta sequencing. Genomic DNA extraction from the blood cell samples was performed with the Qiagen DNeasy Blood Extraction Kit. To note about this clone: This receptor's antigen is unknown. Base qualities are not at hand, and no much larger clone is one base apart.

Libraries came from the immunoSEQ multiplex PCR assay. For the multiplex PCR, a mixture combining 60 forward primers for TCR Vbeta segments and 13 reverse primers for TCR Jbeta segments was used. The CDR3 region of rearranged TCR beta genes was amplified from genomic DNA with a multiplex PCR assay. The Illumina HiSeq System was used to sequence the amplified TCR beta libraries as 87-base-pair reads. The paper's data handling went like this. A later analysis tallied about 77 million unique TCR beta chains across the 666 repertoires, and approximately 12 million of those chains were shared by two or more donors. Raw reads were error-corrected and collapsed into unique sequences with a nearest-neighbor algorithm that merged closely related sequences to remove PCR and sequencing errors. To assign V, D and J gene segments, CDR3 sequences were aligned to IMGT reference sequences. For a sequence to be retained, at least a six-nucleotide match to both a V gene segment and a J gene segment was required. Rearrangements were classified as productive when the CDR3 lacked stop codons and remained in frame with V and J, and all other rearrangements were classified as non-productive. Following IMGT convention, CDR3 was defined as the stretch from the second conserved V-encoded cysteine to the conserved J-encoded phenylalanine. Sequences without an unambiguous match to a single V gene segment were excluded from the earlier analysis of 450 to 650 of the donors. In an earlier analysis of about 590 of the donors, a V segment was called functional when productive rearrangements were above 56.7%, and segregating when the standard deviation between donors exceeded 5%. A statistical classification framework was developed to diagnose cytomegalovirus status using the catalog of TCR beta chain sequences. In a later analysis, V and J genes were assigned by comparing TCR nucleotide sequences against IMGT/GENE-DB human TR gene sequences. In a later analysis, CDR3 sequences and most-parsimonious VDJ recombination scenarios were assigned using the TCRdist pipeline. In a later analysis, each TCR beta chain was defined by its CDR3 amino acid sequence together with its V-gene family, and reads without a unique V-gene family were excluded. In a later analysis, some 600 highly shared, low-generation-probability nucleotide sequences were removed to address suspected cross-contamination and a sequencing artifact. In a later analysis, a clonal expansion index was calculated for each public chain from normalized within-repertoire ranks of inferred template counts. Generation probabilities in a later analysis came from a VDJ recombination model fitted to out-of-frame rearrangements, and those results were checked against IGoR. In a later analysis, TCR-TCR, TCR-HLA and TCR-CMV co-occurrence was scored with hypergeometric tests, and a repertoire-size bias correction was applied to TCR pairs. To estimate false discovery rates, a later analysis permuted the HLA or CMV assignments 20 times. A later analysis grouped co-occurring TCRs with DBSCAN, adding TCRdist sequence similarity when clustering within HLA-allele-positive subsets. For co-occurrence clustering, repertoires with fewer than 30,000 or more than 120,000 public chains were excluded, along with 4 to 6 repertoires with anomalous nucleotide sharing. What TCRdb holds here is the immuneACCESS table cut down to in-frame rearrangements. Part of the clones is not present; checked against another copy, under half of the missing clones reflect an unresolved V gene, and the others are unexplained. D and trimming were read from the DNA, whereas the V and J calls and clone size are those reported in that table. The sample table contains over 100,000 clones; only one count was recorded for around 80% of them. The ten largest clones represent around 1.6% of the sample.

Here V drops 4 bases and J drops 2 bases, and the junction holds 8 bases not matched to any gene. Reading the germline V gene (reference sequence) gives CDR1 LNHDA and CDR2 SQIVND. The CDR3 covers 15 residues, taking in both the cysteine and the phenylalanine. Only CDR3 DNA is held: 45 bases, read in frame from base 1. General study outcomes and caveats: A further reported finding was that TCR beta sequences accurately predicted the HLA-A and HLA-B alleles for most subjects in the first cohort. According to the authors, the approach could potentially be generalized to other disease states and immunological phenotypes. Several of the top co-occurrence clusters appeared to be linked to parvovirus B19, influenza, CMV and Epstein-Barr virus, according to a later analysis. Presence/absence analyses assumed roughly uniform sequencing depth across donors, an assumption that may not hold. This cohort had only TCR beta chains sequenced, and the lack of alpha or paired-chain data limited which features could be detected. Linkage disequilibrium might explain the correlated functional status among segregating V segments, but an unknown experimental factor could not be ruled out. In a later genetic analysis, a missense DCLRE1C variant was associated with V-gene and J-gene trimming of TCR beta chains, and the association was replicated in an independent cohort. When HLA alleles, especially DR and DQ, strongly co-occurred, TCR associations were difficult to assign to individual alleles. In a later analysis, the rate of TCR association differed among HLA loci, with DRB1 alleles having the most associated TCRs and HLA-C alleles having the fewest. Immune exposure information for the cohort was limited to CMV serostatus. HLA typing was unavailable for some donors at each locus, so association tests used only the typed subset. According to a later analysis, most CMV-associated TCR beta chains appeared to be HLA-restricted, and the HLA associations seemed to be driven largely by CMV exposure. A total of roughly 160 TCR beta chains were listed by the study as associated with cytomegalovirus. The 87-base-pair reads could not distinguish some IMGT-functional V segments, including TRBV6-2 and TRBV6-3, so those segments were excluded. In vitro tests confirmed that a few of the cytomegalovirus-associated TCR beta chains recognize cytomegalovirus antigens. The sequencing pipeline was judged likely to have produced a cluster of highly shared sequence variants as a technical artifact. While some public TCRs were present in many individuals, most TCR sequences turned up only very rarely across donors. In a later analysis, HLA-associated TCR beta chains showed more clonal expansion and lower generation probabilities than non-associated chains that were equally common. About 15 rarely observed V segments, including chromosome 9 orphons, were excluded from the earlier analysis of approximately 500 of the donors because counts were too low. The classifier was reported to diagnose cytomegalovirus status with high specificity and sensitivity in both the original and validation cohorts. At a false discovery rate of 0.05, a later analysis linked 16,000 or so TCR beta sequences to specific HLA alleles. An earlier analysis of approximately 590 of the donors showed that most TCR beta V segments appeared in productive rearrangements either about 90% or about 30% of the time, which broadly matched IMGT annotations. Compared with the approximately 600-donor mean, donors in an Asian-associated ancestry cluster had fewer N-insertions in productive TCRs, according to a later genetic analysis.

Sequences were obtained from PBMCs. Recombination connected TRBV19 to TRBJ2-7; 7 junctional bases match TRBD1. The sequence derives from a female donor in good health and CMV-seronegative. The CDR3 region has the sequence CASSTSGTATYEQYF. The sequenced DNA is TGTGCCAGTAGTACATCCGGGACAGCGACCTACGAGCAGTACTTC.